The rows below give T cell receptor beta chains drawn from one sample of a study of technical replicates of blood from several donors. Repertoires were generated with immunoSEQ multiplex PCR, while TCRdb's copy carries only in-frame clones and drops some. The sample comprises more than 90,000 clones, 90% to 96% of which are singletons, and approximately 0.22% rests with the top ten. Sequencing input: T cells isolated from PBMCs. Source of these receptors: a human donor in good health. Each CDR3 is given with its conserved first and last residue. Fields, in order: J gene, clone size, CDR3 length, V gene, CDR3 protein. Clone size, where shown, is once, few, many, or a class for clones that have expanded.

TRBJ1-2 | . | 16 | TRBV5-4 | CASSLPQVGASYGYTF
TRBJ1-5 | . | 15 | TRBV25-1 | CASSELGLVNQPQHF
TRBJ2-2 | . | 13 | TRBV9 | CASSQSGAGELFF
TRBJ1-2 | . | 16 | TRBV5-1 | CASSLGGDRGQYGYTF
TRBJ1-1 | . | 14 | TRBV7-9 | CASSPQQASTEAFF
TRBJ2-7 | . | 13 | TRBV19 | CASHTHQPYEQYF
TRBJ1-3 | . | 14 | TRBV29-1 | CSVEQGHSGNTIYF
TRBJ1-4 | . | 15 | TRBV6-5 | CASSYSSGEGEKLFF
TRBJ2-1 | . | 19 | TRBV7-8 | CASSPKRIKLAGDDNEQFF
TRBJ2-1 | . | 14 | TRBV18 | CASSPSPQGHEQFF
TRBJ1-2 | . | 12 | TRBV2 | CASSIEGSGYTF
TRBJ1-5 | few | 15 | TRBV5-8 | CASSLGTESNQPQHF
TRBJ1-2 | . | 13 | TRBV7-9 | CASSLEVGYGYTF
TRBJ2-3 | . | 15 | TRBV7-8 | CASSSLGEPADTQYF
TRBJ2-2 | . | 16 | TRBV5-8 | CASSPYRVRDTGELFF
TRBJ1-1 | . | 11 | TRBV30 | CAWSGGPEAFF